The clone carrying this T cell receptor beta chain has at least ten counts. As yet, its antigen is unknown. The sample comes from a study of shared clonotypes between healthy human individuals. Study-wide context: Per-donor plates numbered three CD4 naive, three CD4 memory, two CD8 naive and one CD8 memory. Study-level results: Even with large depth, rarefaction showed that sorted-subset sequencing was incomplete. Non-shared clonotypes displayed generation probabilities falling below those of clonotypes present in all four donors.

Sequenced by immunoSEQ multiplex PCR; TCRdb stores in-frame clones only, minus some. The data contain some 1 million clones, around 75% of them singletons. The donor cohort consisted entirely of Caucasian adults residing in Nashville, Tennessee. This sequence originates from a man between 18 and 29 years old in good health. What was sequenced was memory CD4+ T cells sorted from blood. Subset meaning: CD45RA-negative fraction.

The CDR3 is CASSGRTAGNYGYTF. In DNA, the CDR3 is TGTGCCAGCTCAGGACGGACAGCCGGAAACTATGGCTACACCTTC. The rearrangement joins TRBV18 to TRBJ1-2; perhaps TRBD1 as D (6 bases). The V end was cut by 5 bases, the J end by 2 bases, with 15 bases between. The CDR3 runs to 15 residues. Looked up from germline, CDR1 is KGHSH and CDR2 is LQKENI.